The present T cell receptor beta chain was sequenced within a study of cytomegalovirus exposure and HLA in healthy donors. In the study overall: Earlier, some 180 million T cells were analyzed, and some 120 million unique TCR beta sequences were found among them. General observations from the study: V- and J-gene trimming in TCR beta was tied to a missense DCLRE1C variant by an analysis performed later.

The ends were cut back, 2 bases at V and 1 base at J, with 17 bases in the middle. Looked up from germline, CDR1 is GTSNPN and CDR2 is SVGIG (reference sequence). This CDR3 is built from 16 residues. In the case of this clone: Its cognate antigen is unknown.

PCR employed 60 Vbeta and 13 Jbeta primers. Method: immunoSEQ multiplex PCR; TCRdb's copy keeps in-frame clones and lacks some. The sample gives about 110,000 clones, around 77% of which show up once; 5% to 5.5% is in the top ten. The chain uses TRBV30 and TRBJ2-5, with D possibly being TRBD2 (5 bases). The sequence was collected from a young woman in good health and CMV-seropositive. Source material: PBMCs. CDR3 sequence: CAWSKGSRGLQETQYF. CDR3 DNA: TGTGCCTGGAGTAAAGGTTCCCGAGGGCTCCAAGAGACCCAGTACTTC.